These 28 T cell receptor beta chains came from one sample sequenced in a study of shared clonotypes between healthy human individuals. Clones were read by immunoSEQ multiplex PCR, and TCRdb kept only the in-frame ones, dropping some. The sample lists over a million clones; more than 60% were seen once. The sequenced sample was memory CD4+ T cells sorted from blood. Subset here: CD45RA-negative fraction. These receptors were obtained from a man aged 18 to 29 in good health.

This clone was observed a few times. The rearrangement uses TRBV5-1 and TRBJ1-1; 8 bases agree with TRBD1. CDR1 and CDR2 from the germline V gene are SGHRS and YFSETQ. V dropped 4 bases and J dropped 10; count of bases not matched to a gene: 3. This CDR3 has 11 residues. The CDR3 DNA follows: TGCGCCAGCAGCCCCGGACAGGGAGCTTTCTTT. Amino acids: CASSPGQGAFF. Drawing the rest from reference TRBV5-1 and TRBJ1-1, the complete variable domain is KAGVTQTPRYLIKTRGQQVTLSCSPISGHRSVSWYQQTPGQGLQFLFEYFSETQRNKGNFPGRFSGRQFSNSRSEMNVSTLELGDSALYLCASSPGQGAFFGQGTRLTVV.

Concerning this clone: Additional DNA sequences in this sample encode the identical CDR3. The chain joins TRBV18 to TRBJ2-3; no reliable D call. The CDR3 runs to 12 residues. The V end lost 6 bases, the J end lost 3 bases, and 7 bases lay between the germline ends. Per germline, CDR1 KGHSH and CDR2 LQKENI. CDR3: CASSPRTDTQYF. The CDR3 DNA sequence: TGTGCCAGCTCCCCTAGGACAGATACGCAGTATTTT.

This chain links TRBV2 with TRBJ2-7, with TRBD1 identical over 7 bases. Germline values: CDR1 SNHLY, CDR2 FYNNEI. V lost 4 bases and J lost 3; bases outside the gene matches: 6. There are 14 residues in the CDR3. CDR3 in DNA: TGTGCCAGCAGTGCGACAGGGACGAGCTACGAGCAGTACTTC. It codes for CASSATGTSYEQYF. Combining the CDR3 with reference TRBV2 and TRBJ2-7 gives the whole variable domain EPEVTQTPSHQVTQMGQEVILRCVPISNHLYFYWYRQILGQKVEFLVSFYNNEISEKSEIFDDQFSVERPDGSNFTLKIRSTKLEDSAMYFCASSATGTSYEQYFGPGTRLTVT.

CDR3: CASSYRDTTDTQYF. The CDR3 DNA sequence: TGTGCCAGCAGTTACCGGGACACCACAGATACGCAGTATTTT. The V call is TRBV7-8, the J call TRBJ2-3, with D tentatively TRBD1 (6 bases). In germline, CDR1 is SGHVS, CDR2 FQNEAQ. Trimming left V 6 bases short and J 2 bases short, with 12 bases between. This CDR3 spans 14 amino acids.

The J gene is TRBJ1-2, the V gene TRBV10-3; 10 bases match TRBD1. The V segment lost 10 bases and the J segment 3 bases; nucleotides outside the gene matches: 5. The CDR3 has 13 residues. CDR1 is ENHRY, CDR2 SYGVKD, per germline. The CDR3 loop is CATWTGGDYGYTF. For the CDR3, the DNA is TGTGCCACCTGGACAGGGGGGGACTATGGCTACACCTTC.

The chain couples TRBV7-2 to TRBJ1-3; no firm D call. V lost 0 bases and J lost 0, with 6 bases in between. Looked up from germline, CDR1 is SGHTA and CDR2 is FQGNSA. CDR3 length: 15 residues. Written as DNA, the CDR3 is TGTGCCAGCAGCTTAGCCGCCAACTCTGGAAACACCATATATTTT. Amino acids: CASSLAANSGNTIYF.

The rearrangement joins TRBV10-1 to TRBJ2-7; a weak D match, TRBD2 (6 bases). In germline, CDR1 is WNHNN, CDR2 SYGVQD (reference sequence). The germline V and J ends were trimmed by 5 bases and 3 bases, with 11 bases remaining between them. This CDR3 is built from 13 residues. The DNA for the CDR3 is TGCGCCAGCAGTAGGGACTTGAACTACGAGCAGTACTTC. Its translation is CASSRDLNYEQYF.

The CDR3 reads CASSISEGLTEGYGYTF. In nucleotides, the CDR3 is TGTGCCAGTAGTATTTCAGAGGGACTAACAGAGGGCTATGGCTACACCTTC. The genes are TRBV19 and TRBJ1-2; tentative D call: TRBD1 (5 bases). The germline CDR1 and CDR2 sequences are LNHDA and SQIVND (reference sequence). V lost 3 bases and J 4 bases, leaving 21 bases between the germline ends. The CDR3 covers 17 residues.

The chain joins TRBV6-5 to TRBJ2-1; 9 bases are shared with TRBD2. With 4 bases clipped from V and 3 bases from J, the junction kept 4 bases outside the gene matches. The CDR3 runs to 15 residues. Per germline, CDR1 MNHEY and CDR2 SVGAGI. For the CDR3, the DNA is TGTGCCAGCAGTTTAGCGGGAGTTGGCTACAATGAGCAGTTCTTC. It translates to CASSLAGVGYNEQFF.

V usage is TRBV6-5 and J usage is TRBJ2-3, with TRBD2 matching over 9 bases. The CDR3 runs 14 residues. Germline CDR1 is MNHEY and CDR2 is SVGAGI. V trimming: 5 bases; J trimming: 4 bases; junction bases outside the gene matches: 4. DNA of the CDR3: TGTGCCAGCAGTATCGGACTAGCGTCAGATACGCAGTATTTT. It yields the protein CASSIGLASDTQYF.

The rearrangement links TRBV7-2 to TRBJ2-7; 7 positions agree with TRBD2. The CDR3 has 13 residues. CDR1 is SGHTA, CDR2 FQGNSA, per germline. V trimming: 10 bases; J trimming: 0 bases; junction bases outside the gene matches: 6. The CDR3 DNA sequence: TGTGCCACCGGCCGGGGGGACTCCTACGAGCAGTACTTC. It specifies CATGRGDSYEQYF.

The CDR3 region is CASSRQGRNTGELFF. The CDR3 DNA reads as TGTGCCAGCAGCAGACAGGGGAGGAACACCGGGGAGCTGTTTTTT. The chain couples TRBV21-1 to TRBJ2-2; the DNA was not used to check the table's D call, TRBD1. TRBV21-1 has pseudogene status. The CDR3 has 15 residues.

The V call is TRBV2, the J call TRBJ1-6; D perhaps matches TRBD1 (5 bases). CDR1 is SNHLY and CDR2 is FYNNEI in the germline V gene. V lost 7 bases and J 9 bases, leaving 13 bases between the germline ends. This CDR3 region has 13 residues. The CDR3 loop is CASKVGPSSPLHF. DNA of the CDR3: TGTGCCAGCAAGGTGGGGCCCAGTTCACCCCTCCACTTT.

About this clone: Other DNA sequences in this sample translate to the same CDR3. CDR3 sequence: CASSLGLRETQYF. The CDR3 DNA is TGTGCCAGCAGCTTGGGACTTCGGGAGACCCAGTACTTC. This rearrangement joins TRBV7-2 to TRBJ2-5; D may be TRBD2 (6 bases). The CDR3 has 13 amino acids. Germline CDR1 and CDR2: SGHTA and FQGNSA. V was cut by 3 bases and J by 5 bases, with 10 bases left in between.

This clone has at least ten counts. The chain couples TRBV5-1 to TRBJ1-5; 8 nucleotides match TRBD1. The germline V gene encodes CDR1 SGHRS and CDR2 YFSETQ. This CDR3 spans 15 amino acids. Unmatched junction bases numbered 7, after V lost 4 bases and J lost 4 bases. The DNA for the CDR3 is TGCGCCAGCAGCGAGGGACAGGCCCAGAATCAGCCCCAGCATTTT. Residues: CASSEGQAQNQPQHF.

A remark on this clone: Within the sample, other DNA sequences also encode this same CDR3. This chain uses TRBV4-1 with TRBJ1-1, with 7 bases matching TRBD1. The CDR3 extends over 14 amino acids. The germline gives CDR1 MGHRA, CDR2 YSYEKL. Germline trimming cut 0 bases from V and 3 bases from J; bases unmatched to any gene: 1. The CDR3 DNA sequence: TGCGCCAGCAGCCAAGACAGGGGGGACACTGAAGCTTTCTTT. Translating it yields CASSQDRGDTEAFF.

This clone has just one count. The CDR3 loop reads CASSQAAQSSYEQYF. Written as DNA, the CDR3 is TGCGCCAGCAGCCAAGCGGCCCAGAGCTCCTACGAGCAGTACTTC. The J gene is TRBJ2-7, the V gene TRBV4-3, with unresolved D. Germline values: CDR1 LGHNA, CDR2 YSLEER. The CDR3 loop spans 15 amino acids. V was pared by 1 base and J by 0 bases, with 10 bases between.

The chain couples TRBV7-9 to TRBJ2-3; TRBD1 aligns across 7 bases. The CDR3 is 17 residues long. The V gene's germline CDR1 is SEHNR and CDR2 FQNEAQ (reference sequence). The V segment lost 3 bases and the J segment 6 bases; nucleotides outside the gene matches: 15. The CDR3 protein is CASSFSPGQRIADTQYF. In DNA form, the CDR3 reads TGTGCCAGCAGCTTTTCGCCGGGACAGAGGATAGCGGATACGCAGTATTTT. Full variable domain (outside the CDR3, taken from reference TRBV7-9 and TRBJ2-3): DTGVSQNPRHKITKRGQNVTFRCDPISEHNRLYWYRQTLGQGPEFLTYFQNEAQLEKSRLLSDRFSAERPKGSFSTLEIQRTEQGDSAMYLCASSFSPGQRIADTQYFGPGTRLTVL.

This chain links TRBV4-3 with TRBJ2-3, with a possible D match to TRBD1 (6 bases). The germline V gene has CDR1 LGHNA and CDR2 YSLEER. The CDR3 covers 13 residues. Deletions cut 0 bases from V and 10 bases from J, with 11 bases between. The CDR3 region has the DNA TGCGCCAGCAGCCAAGATCATCAGGGGTCGCAGTATTTT. Amino acid sequence: CASSQDHQGSQYF.

V is TRBV30 and J is TRBJ1-3, with D tentatively TRBD1 (5 bases). This CDR3 has 14 amino acids. The germline V and J ends were trimmed by 2 bases and 4 bases, with 12 bases remaining between them. From germline, CDR1 is GTSNPN and CDR2 SVGIG (reference sequence). The CDR3 here is CAWSLGTLGNTIYF. CDR3 bases: TGTGCCTGGAGTCTTGGGACCCTGGGAAACACCATATATTTT.

This sequence joins TRBV4-2 and TRBJ1-4, with TRBD1 matching over 7 bases. The CDR3 spans 14 residues. Germline V CDR1 and CDR2: LGHNA, YNFKEQ. Unmatched junction bases numbered 2, after V lost 4 bases and J lost 3 bases. In DNA form, the CDR3 reads TGTGCCAGCAGCCGAGGGGGCGCTAATGAAAAACTGTTTTTT. The encoded protein is CASSRGGANEKLFF.

This clone was detected many times. The V and J genes are TRBV29-1 and TRBJ2-7, with TRBD2 matching 10 bases. The length of the CDR3 is 15 residues. V shed 4 bases and J 4 bases; nucleotides not matched to a gene: 10. From germline, CDR1 is SQVTM and CDR2 ANQGSEA. CDR3 protein: CSVAPPSGGTYEQYF. Written as DNA, the CDR3 is TGCAGCGTTGCCCCCCCTAGCGGGGGAACTTACGAGCAGTACTTC.

This chain links TRBV9 with TRBJ2-1, with 7 bases fitting TRBD2. The germline V gene has CDR1 SGDLS and CDR2 YYNGEE. V lost 4 bases and J lost 0; bases outside the gene matches: 4. The CDR3 consists of 15 residues. CDR3 DNA: TGTGCCAGCAGCATATTAGCGGGCTCCTACAATGAGCAGTTCTTC. This sequence encodes CASSILAGSYNEQFF.

In its sample, this clone was seen many times. The chain carries TRBV29-1 and TRBJ2-7; 14 bases are shared with TRBD2. Unmatched junction bases numbered 8, after V lost 6 bases and J lost 4 bases. CDR3 length equals 15 residues. Germline V lookup: CDR1 SQVTM, CDR2 ANQGSEA. In DNA, the CDR3 is TGCAGCGTGGGGGGACTAGCGGGAGAAACTTACGAGCAGTACTTC. Translating gives CSVGGLAGETYEQYF.

The rearrangement uses TRBV7-9 and TRBJ2-7, with 12 bases lining up with TRBD2. The CDR3 loop spans 18 amino acids. Germline assignment: CDR1 SEHNR and CDR2 FQNEAQ (reference sequence). After removal of 0 bases from V and 8 bases from J, the junction contained 14 bases not matched to a gene. In DNA, the CDR3 is TGTGCCAGCAGCTTAGCTCCTCCTCTAGCGGGAGGGGGAACGCAGCAGTACTTC. Translation gives CASSLAPPLAGGGTQQYF.

CDR3 in amino acids: CASSPRQGSGNTIYF. The CDR3 DNA reads as TGTGCCAGCAGTCCTAGACAGGGATCTGGAAACACCATATATTTT. The rearrangement joins TRBV6-1 to TRBJ1-3; 7 bases are a match to TRBD1. The junction had 5 bases not matched to a gene; V was cut back by 5 bases and J by 1 base. Germline V gives CDR1 MNHNS, CDR2 SASEGT. The CDR3 contains 15 residues.

This rearrangement joins TRBV5-4 to TRBJ2-1; TRBD1 matches at 8 bases. Trimming at V came to 0 bases and at J to 11 bases, leaving 16 bases not matched to a gene. This CDR3 spans 17 amino acids. Germline V gene lookup returns CDR1 SGHNT and CDR2 YYREEE (reference sequence). CDR3 loop: CASSLGTPGQVHMKQFF. The CDR3 DNA is TGTGCCAGCAGCTTGGGGACCCCGGGACAGGTTCATATGAAGCAGTTCTTC.

This clone was seen a single time. This sequence joins TRBV6-5 and TRBJ2-7; TRBD1 matches 7 bases. This CDR3 has 14 residues. Germline loops: CDR1 MNHEY, CDR2 SVGAGI. J lost 2 bases, V lost 10 bases, and 11 bases had no gene match. The CDR3 nucleotides read TGTGCCACCCGCCGGGACAGTTACCCCTACGAGCAGTACTTC. Its translation: CATRRDSYPYEQYF.